Listed here are 17 T cell receptor beta chains from one sample, sequenced in a study of cytomegalovirus exposure and HLA in healthy donors. The PCR employed 60 Vbeta primers together with 13 Jbeta primers. The repertoire was sequenced with immunoSEQ multiplex PCR; TCRdb's copy has only in-frame clones and lacks some. The sample consists of about 85,000 clones, 60% to 80% of them appearing once. The specimen sequenced was PBMCs. These receptors all come from a woman in her forties or fifties in good health and CMV-seropositive.

This chain connects TRBV11-2 to TRBJ2-1, with 8 bases aligning to TRBD2. Germline trimming cut 5 bases from V and 8 bases from J; bases unmatched to any gene: 14. The CDR3 totals 16 residues. Germline loops: CDR1 SGHAT, CDR2 FQNNGV. CDR3 sequence: CASSPRRTGGLYEQFF. Here the CDR3 DNA reads TGTGCCAGCAGCCCAAGGCGGACGGGGGGGCTTTATGAGCAGTTCTTC.

The rearrangement joins TRBV11-1 to TRBJ2-2; D may be TRBD1 (5 bases). This CDR3 contains 16 residues. Germline CDR1 is SGHAT and CDR2 is FQDESV (reference sequence). V was clipped by 2 bases and J by 3 bases, with 13 bases between them. The CDR3 DNA reads TGTGCCAGCAGCTTACGACAGCAACTATACACCGGGGAGCTGTTTTTT. Amino acids: CASSLRQQLYTGELFF.

The J gene is TRBJ1-1, the V gene TRBV5-4, with TRBD1 matching over 9 bases. The V segment lost 2 bases and the J segment 6 bases; nucleotides outside the gene matches: 2. Per the germline V gene, CDR1 is SGHNT and CDR2 is YYREEE (reference sequence). The CDR3 has 13 amino acids. CDR3 nucleotide sequence: TGTGCCAGCAGCTTCACAGGGGGCTCTGAAGCTTTCTTT. Protein product: CASSFTGGSEAFF.

This chain joins TRBV7-3 and TRBJ1-2; the match to TRBD1 covers 12 bases. Germline CDR1 SGHTA, CDR2 FQGTGA. V shed 5 bases and J 8 bases; nucleotides not matched to a gene: 9. The CDR3 loop spans 15 amino acids. CDR3 loop: CASSQGQGAYFGYTF. The CDR3 DNA follows: TGTGCCAGCAGCCAGGGACAGGGGGCGTATTTCGGCTACACCTTC.

This chain joins TRBV19 and TRBJ1-5; D is perhaps TRBD1 (6 bases). The germline gives CDR1 LNHDA, CDR2 SQIVND (reference sequence). The length of the CDR3 is 15 residues. V shed 4 bases and J shed 2 bases, with 12 bases lying between them. Written as DNA, the CDR3 is TGTGCCAGTAGTAGAGGACAGCGAGGCAATCAGCCCCAGCATTTT. Translated, it gives CASSRGQRGNQPQHF.

The chain links TRBV5-5 to TRBJ2-7; perhaps TRBD2 as D (7 bases). The CDR3 length is 16 residues. The germline V and J ends were trimmed by 4 bases and 5 bases, with 22 bases remaining between them. Germline V CDR1 and CDR2: SGHKS, YYEKEE (reference sequence). The DNA for the CDR3 is TGTGCCAGCAGCAGACGGGGGGCGCGTTGGAGCGACGAGCAGTACTTC. Its protein is CASSRRGARWSDEQYF.

This clone has only a few counts. The V and J genes are TRBV4-2 and TRBJ1-1, with TRBD1 matching 7 bases. Per germline, CDR1 LGHNA and CDR2 YNFKEQ. Losses at the gene ends were 4 bases for V and 0 bases for J; bases not matched to a gene: 8. There are 16 residues in the CDR3. CDR3: CASSPLDRTMNTEAFF. The CDR3 DNA is TGTGCCAGCAGCCCCTTGGACAGGACCATGAACACTGAAGCTTTCTTT.

The chain carries TRBV29-1 and TRBJ2-2; 9 bases are a match to TRBD1. CDR1 SQVTM and CDR2 ANQGSEA come from the germline V gene. With V trimmed by 5 bases and J by 1 base, 2 bases remained unmatched. The CDR3 has 14 amino acids. The DNA for the CDR3 is TGCAGCGTTAGGACAGGGGTGAACACCGGGGAGCTGTTTTTT. Translating gives CSVRTGVNTGELFF.

The chain has TRBV15 and TRBJ1-2, with 7 nucleotides matching TRBD1. Trimming removed 0 bases from V and 3 bases from J; junction bases left unmatched: 4. There are 15 residues in the CDR3. Germline values: CDR1 LNHNV, CDR2 YYDKDF (reference sequence). CDR3 sequence (DNA): TGTGCCACCAGCAGAGATGGAGACAGGGACTATGGCTACACCTTC. This sequence encodes CATSRDGDRDYGYTF.

The V gene is TRBV7-9, the J gene TRBJ2-7; TRBD1 aligns across 7 bases. The germline V gene encodes CDR1 SEHNR and CDR2 FQNEAQ (reference sequence). The V gene end was trimmed by 3 bases and the J gene end by 4 bases; junction bases not matched to a gene: 9. There are 15 residues in the CDR3. The DNA of the CDR3 is TGTGCCAGCAGCTTTCAGCGAGGGGGCCTTTACGAGCAGTACTTC. Protein sequence: CASSFQRGGLYEQYF.

This chain joins TRBV27 and TRBJ1-6; weak D call: TRBD1 (5 bases). Germline assignment: CDR1 MNHEY and CDR2 SMNVEV (reference sequence). This CDR3 has 16 amino acids. V was pared by 0 bases and J by 5 bases, with 11 bases between. The chain's CDR3 is CASSLSTQGNNSPLHF. The CDR3 DNA follows: TGTGCCAGCAGTTTATCGACTCAGGGAAATAATTCACCCCTCCACTTT.

In DNA, the CDR3 is TGCAGCGTTGAAGACTGGTCGCAGGCAACCTACGAGCAGTACTTC. Protein product: CSVEDWSQATYEQYF. The rearrangement joins TRBV29-1 to TRBJ2-7, with no clear D. The CDR3 loop spans 15 amino acids. Germline V gives CDR1 SQVTM, CDR2 ANQGSEA. The V gene lost 0 bases and the J gene lost 2 bases, with 14 bases spanning the gap.

This clone has just one count. This sequence joins TRBV30 and TRBJ2-1; 9 bases match TRBD2. The V and J ends lost 4 bases and 15 bases, in that order; junction bases with no gene match: 16. Germline V gene sequence: CDR1 GTSNPN, CDR2 SVGIG (reference sequence). This CDR3 has 14 amino acids. CDR3 loop: CAWIAPASGVGRFF. The CDR3 DNA sequence: TGTGCCTGGATTGCCCCGGCTAGCGGGGTGGGGCGGTTCTTC.

The CDR3 DNA follows: TGCGCCAGCAGCTTGGGAGCTAGCGGTAGCACAGATACGCAGTATTTT. Protein sequence: CASSLGASGSTDTQYF. V is TRBV5-1 and J is TRBJ2-3, with 7 bases matching TRBD2. The CDR3 is made up of 16 amino acids. After removal of 0 bases from V and 0 bases from J, the junction contained 4 bases not matched to a gene. The germline V gene has CDR1 SGHRS and CDR2 YFSETQ.

For the CDR3, the DNA is TGTGCCAGCACCCCGGCGGGGGCGCTCACCGGGGAGCTGTTTTTT. Its protein is CASTPAGALTGELFF. J is TRBJ2-2 and V is TRBV9, with D possibly TRBD2 on 7 matching bases. CDR3 length equals 15 residues. From germline, CDR1 is SGDLS and CDR2 YYNGEE. V gave up 6 bases and J gave up 4 bases, with 16 bases separating them. The full variable domain, rest sourced from reference TRBV9 and TRBJ2-2, is DSGVTQTPKHLITATGQRVTLRCSPRSGDLSVYWYQQSLDQGLQFLIQYYNGEERAKGNILERFSAQQFPDLHSELNLSSLELGDSALYFCASTPAGALTGELFFGEGSRLTVL.

This clone was detected only a few times. The rearrangement uses TRBV9 and TRBJ2-2; tentatively, D is TRBD1 (5 bases). The CDR3 spans 15 residues. V was cut by 0 bases and J by 6 bases, with 12 bases left in between. Germline-derived CDR1 and CDR2 are SGDLS and YYNGEE. CDR3 residues: CASSVEGRVAGELFF. The DNA of the CDR3 is TGTGCCAGCAGCGTAGAGGGCAGGGTGGCCGGGGAGCTGTTTTTT.

The chain uses TRBV30 and TRBJ1-1, with D possibly being TRBD1 (6 bases). V was clipped by 0 bases and J by 4 bases, with 18 bases between them. CDR1 GTSNPN and CDR2 SVGIG come from the germline V gene (reference sequence). This CDR3 comprises 16 residues. The CDR3 is CAWSVRRGGGGTEAFF. In DNA form, the CDR3 reads TGTGCCTGGAGTGTACGTCGGGGGGGCGGCGGCACTGAAGCTTTCTTT.